A selection of T cell receptor beta chains follows, all from one sample in a study of T cell responses to AZD1222 COVID-19 vaccine. Data came from immunoSEQ multiplex PCR; TCRdb stores just in-frame clones and leaves some out. The data show some 150,000 clones, about 90% seen once. Sequences were derived from peripheral blood, sampled on day 0 of AZD1222 vaccination. The receptors originated from an adult in good health. Both conserved end residues are trimmed from each CDR3. Each record gives: V gene, J gene, CDR3 protein.

V: TRBV11-2
J: TRBJ1-1
CDR3: ASSLMQNTEAF

V: TRBV5-1
J: TRBJ2-2
CDR3: ASRQGTGGSGELF

V: TRBV4-1
J: TRBJ1-1
CDR3: ASSHVLRKNTEAF

V: TRBV10-3
J: TRBJ2-7
CDR3: AISESGPSNEQY

V: TRBV7-9
J: TRBJ1-2
CDR3: ASSGTGVHGYT

V: TRBV18
J: TRBJ1-1
CDR3: ASSPRNTGREAF

V: TRBV7-3
J: TRBJ2-1
CDR3: ASSAGPGFSYNEQF

V: TRBV19
J: TRBJ1-1
CDR3: ASRNRRQNTEAF

V: TRBV18
J: TRBJ2-5
CDR3: ASSPSLAGGSQETQY

V: TRBV19
J: TRBJ1-3
CDR3: ASSIGPGSGNTIY

V: TRBV28
J: TRBJ2-6
CDR3: ASSFEEGGRT

V: TRBV27
J: TRBJ2-3
CDR3: ASSGGTQGTDTQY

V: TRBV6-2/TRBV6-3
J: TRBJ1-2
CDR3: ASSYSLLGRDYGYT

V: TRBV29-1
J: TRBJ2-7
CDR3: SVVDNYEQY

V: TRBV5-1
J: TRBJ1-1
CDR3: ASSPTRSTEAF

V: TRBV4-3
J: TRBJ1-6
CDR3: ASSQGVGSYSPLH

V: TRBV5-1
J: TRBJ2-7
CDR3: ASSLAGGEAYEQY

V: TRBV13
J: TRBJ2-1
CDR3: ASSPNLVGEQF

V: TRBV12-3/TRBV12-4
J: TRBJ2-1
CDR3: ASSFVGNNEQF

V: TRBV7-9
J: TRBJ2-7
CDR3: ASSPSGGYEQY

V: TRBV15
J: TRBJ2-3
CDR3: ATSPRAGGLSTDTQY

V: TRBV29-1
J: TRBJ1-1
CDR3: SVSPSQGSEAF

V: TRBV10-3
J: TRBJ1-6
CDR3: ATNHQPDRNSPLH

V: TRBV4-1
J: TRBJ2-7
CDR3: ASSRGEVAYEQY

V: TRBV6-1
J: TRBJ1-2
CDR3: ASSDRAGGPPNYGYT

V: TRBV7-9
J: TRBJ1-1
CDR3: ASTQGRLDPPAF

V: TRBV18
J: TRBJ1-2
CDR3: ASSPTGDNYGYT

V: TRBV6-2/TRBV6-3
J: TRBJ2-7
CDR3: ASSYSTYEQY

V: TRBV11-2
J: TRBJ2-7
CDR3: ASGGYSYEQY